These T cell receptor beta chains were read from a single sample in a study of blood T cell repertoires in COVID-19. Repertoires were generated with immunoSEQ multiplex PCR, while TCRdb's copy carries only in-frame clones and drops some. This table holds 200,000 to 300,000 clones, around 87% found once. The sample was peripheral blood. Every receptor here comes from a woman aged 60 to 75 with COVID-19, enrolled during active disease. CDR3s include the opening cysteine and the closing phenylalanine or tryptophan. D genes are given only for firm matches. Expanded clones are given a class, and other clones once, few, many or no size at all.

TRBJ1-2	once	TRBD1	TRBV6-5	CASRPDRDYGYTF	TGTGCCAGCAGACCCGACAGGGACTATGGCTACACCTTC
TRBJ2-5	-	-	TRBV24-1	CATSDPDSNQETQYF	TGTGCCACCAGTGATCCAGACAGTAACCAAGAGACCCAGTACTTC
TRBJ1-5	-	-	TRBV21-1	CASSKKAGGISNQPQHF	TGTGCCAGCAGCAAAAAGGCAGGGGGTATAAGCAATCAGCCCCAGCATTTT
TRBJ2-7	-	-	TRBV19	CASSRVGSWYEQYF	TGTGCCAGTAGTCGTGTTGGTAGTTGGTACGAGCAGTACTTC
TRBJ1-1	-	TRBD1	TRBV6-5	CASGRQGRRNTEAFF	TGTGCCAGCGGGAGACAGGGAAGGCGGAACACTGAAGCTTTCTTT
TRBJ2-3	-	-	TRBV11-2	CASSLGLSTDTQYF	TGTGCCAGCAGCTTAGGTCTGAGCACAGATACGCAGTATTTT
TRBJ2-1	-	TRBD2	TRBV5-1	CASSLAPSGAYNEQFF	TGCGCCAGCAGCTTGGCCCCTAGCGGGGCTTACAATGAGCAGTTCTTC
TRBJ2-5	-	TRBD1	TRBV9	CASSRDRVGETQYF	TGTGCCAGCAGCCGGGACAGGGTGGGGGAGACCCAGTACTTC
TRBJ2-7	-	TRBD1	TRBV6-5	CAITRTGGTYEQYF	TGTGCCATCACGAGGACAGGGGGAACCTACGAGCAGTACTTC
TRBJ2-1	-	TRBD2	TRBV6-4	CASSEGLALPNEQFF	TGTGCCAGCAGCGAGGGACTAGCGTTACCGAATGAGCAGTTCTTC
TRBJ2-1	-	TRBD1	TRBV11-1	CASSTRTGNNEQFF	TGTGCCAGCAGCACCCGGACAGGGAACAATGAGCAGTTCTTC
TRBJ1-6	-	TRBD1	TRBV28	CASSWTGRLKSPLHF	TGTGCCAGCAGTTGGACAGGGAGGTTGAAATCACCCCTCCACTTT
TRBJ2-5	-	-	TRBV6-2/TRBV6-3	CASSLGGTQYF	TGTGCCAGCAGTTTGGGAGGGACCCAGTACTTC
TRBJ1-2	-	-	TRBV6-6	CASSPRTRPNYGYTF	TGTGCCAGCAGTCCGCGGACAAGACCTAACTATGGCTACACCTTC
TRBJ2-1	-	TRBD2	TRBV25-1	CASSEWGETSGSEQFF	TGTGCCAGCAGTGAATGGGGGGAGACTAGCGGCAGTGAGCAGTTCTTC
TRBJ2-5	-	TRBD2	TRBV25-1	CASSELGTSAPRDF	TGTGCCAGCAGTGAATTAGGGACTAGCGCCCCGCGGGACTTC
TRBJ1-4	-	-	TRBV27	CASSFLATDEKLFF	TGTGCCAGCAGTTTCCTTGCTACGGATGAAAAACTGTTTTTT
TRBJ1-2	-	TRBD1	TRBV5-1	CASSLRGPANYGYTF	TGCGCCAGCAGCTTGAGGGGGCCGGCCAACTATGGCTACACCTTC
TRBJ2-4	-	-	TRBV29-1	CSVEDRRKLAKNIQYF	TGCAGCGTTGAAGATCGTCGCAAGCTAGCCAAAAACATTCAGTACTTC
TRBJ1-1	-	-	TRBV10-3	CAISESGPQGATEAFF	TGTGCCATCAGTGAGTCAGGACCACAGGGTGCGACTGAAGCTTTCTTT
TRBJ1-1	-	TRBD1	TRBV11-2	CASSQGTGGRVSTEAFF	TGTGCCAGCAGCCAAGGGACAGGGGGCAGGGTGAGCACTGAAGCTTTCTTT
TRBJ2-1	-	-	TRBV6-6	CASSSPGGAGKTEQFF	TGTGCCAGCAGCTCCCCGGGCGGTGCGGGAAAAACTGAGCAGTTCTTC